The rows below give T cell receptor beta chains drawn from one sample of a study of cytomegalovirus exposure and HLA in healthy donors. Method: immunoSEQ multiplex PCR; TCRdb's copy keeps in-frame clones and lacks some. Of fewer than 45,000 clones in the sample, 85% to 95% were seen once. Input material: PBMCs. All receptors come from a woman under 30 in good health and CMV-seronegative. Both conserved end residues are part of each CDR3. D genes are given only for firm matches. The size field is filled for only some rows; it gives once, few, many or a size class.

J,V,D,size,CDR3,DNA
TRBJ2-7,TRBV6-5,-,few,CASSYSGGRPSRTYF,TGTGCCAGCAGTTACTCGGGGGGACGTCCATCCCGCACTTACTTC
TRBJ2-7,TRBV27,-,once,CASSWDQGQVVQYF,TGTGCCAGCAGTTGGGACCAGGGGCAGGTAGTGCAGTACTTC
TRBJ1-5,TRBV2,TRBD1,-,CASSTGQGDQPQHF,TGTGCCAGCAGCACGGGACAGGGTGACCAGCCCCAGCATTTT
TRBJ1-2,TRBV9,TRBD1,-,CASSVQGAGGYGYTF,TGTGCCAGCAGCGTACAGGGGGCTGGTGGCTATGGCTACACCTTC
TRBJ1-4,TRBV11-2,-,-,CASSLDRVGEKLFF,TGTGCCAGCAGCTTAGACAGGGTTGGGGAAAAACTGTTTTTT
TRBJ2-5,TRBV29-1,TRBD2,-,CSVVTSGGPGSQYF,TGCAGCGTTGTTACTAGCGGAGGCCCAGGCTCCCAGTACTTC
TRBJ1-2,TRBV2,-,-,CASSELEPVANGYTF,TGTGCCAGCAGTGAATTGGAGCCGGTGGCCAATGGCTACACCTTC
TRBJ2-3,TRBV28,-,-,CASSLRRSTDTQYF,TGTGCCAGCAGTTTAAGGCGGAGCACAGATACGCAGTATTTT
TRBJ2-5,TRBV28,-,few,CASSPRTALQETQYF,TGTGCCAGCAGTCCCCGGACAGCATTGCAAGAGACCCAGTACTTC
TRBJ1-2,TRBV5-1,-,-,CASSLHDGGYGYTF,TGCGCCAGCAGCTTGCATGACGGCGGCTATGGCTACACCTTC
TRBJ1-5,TRBV6-7,-,once,CASLITGPDSSNQPQHF,TGTGCCAGCCTAATAACCGGGCCGGATTCTAGCAATCAGCCCCAGCACTTT
TRBJ2-7,TRBV2,-,-,CASMGDFSSYEQYF,TGTGCCAGCATGGGGGACTTTAGCTCCTACGAGCAGTACTTC
TRBJ2-3,TRBV5-4,-,-,CASSPTGASTDTQYF,TGTGCCAGCAGCCCGACGGGAGCATCAACAGATACGCAGTATTTT
TRBJ2-5,TRBV27,TRBD1,-,CASSAPPGTGTKTQYF,TGTGCCAGCAGTGCACCCCCCGGGACAGGTACAAAGACCCAGTACTTC
TRBJ2-1,TRBV5-1,TRBD2,once,CASSPRRTSGINNEQFF,TGCGCCAGCAGCCCACGTCGGACTAGCGGGATAAACAATGAGCAGTTCTTC
TRBJ1-2,TRBV29-1,TRBD1,-,CSVPSGGTDSYGYTF,TGCAGCGTACCCAGTGGGGGGACAGACTCCTATGGCTACACCTTC
TRBJ2-2,TRBV9,TRBD2,-,CASSVYPAGSNTGELFF,TGTGCCAGCAGCGTATACCCAGCGGGAAGTAATACCGGGGAGCTGTTTTTT
TRBJ1-2,TRBV28,TRBD1,-,CASSFGDREVGYTF,TGTGCCAGCAGTTTTGGGGACAGGGAAGTAGGCTACACCTTC
TRBJ2-7,TRBV11-2,-,-,CASSFERQNSYEQYF,TGTGCCAGCAGCTTCGAGCGGCAGAACTCCTACGAGCAGTACTTC
TRBJ2-3,TRBV4-2,-,-,CASSQDQGWDSDTQYF,TGTGCCAGCAGCCAAGATCAAGGGTGGGACTCAGATACGCAGTATTTT
TRBJ1-1,TRBV2,TRBD1,-,CASSQGTGLYAFF,TGTGCCAGCAGTCAAGGGACAGGGCTGTATGCTTTCTTT
TRBJ2-2,TRBV7-3,-,-,CSSSPNYAGGELFF,TGTTCCAGCAGCCCCAACTATGCTGGAGGGGAGCTGTTTTTT
TRBJ1-1,TRBV19,-,-,CASRGGSYTEAFF,TGTGCCAGTAGAGGAGGGTCTTACACTGAAGCTTTCTTT
TRBJ1-5,TRBV28,-,-,CASSLSGGTEHF,TGTGCCAGCAGTTTGAGTGGGGGGACCGAGCATTTT
TRBJ1-2,TRBV27,-,-,CASSLRVSGRATNYGYTF,TGTGCCAGCAGTTTAAGGGTCTCGGGCAGGGCAACTAACTATGGCTACACCTTC
TRBJ2-3,TRBV28,TRBD2,-,CASSTGLAGGGTDTQYF,TGTGCCAGCAGTACGGGACTAGCGGGAGGAGGCACAGATACGCAGTATTTT